Listed here are 13 T cell receptor beta chains from one sample, sequenced in a study of cytomegalovirus exposure and HLA in healthy donors. Primers for the PCR totalled 60 Vbeta and 13 Jbeta. The protocol was immunoSEQ multiplex PCR, while the TCRdb copy is restricted to in-frame clones and leaves out a portion. The table lists roughly 120,000 clones, around 75% of them singletons, with 1.5% to 2% in the top ten. The sequenced material came from PBMCs. The origin of the receptors is a woman aged 18 to 35 in good health and CMV-seronegative.

V is TRBV4-1 and J is TRBJ1-5; 8 bases fit TRBD1. Per the germline V gene, CDR1 is MGHRA and CDR2 is YSYEKL. Trimming at V came to 1 base and at J to 5 bases, leaving 4 bases not matched to a gene. The CDR3 runs to 15 residues. The CDR3 region has the DNA TGCGCCAGCAGCCAAGGGACAGGGACATATCAGCCCCAGCATTTT. Translated: CASSQGTGTYQPQHF.

This clone was found a few times. The rearrangement joins TRBV4-1 to TRBJ2-1, with D possibly TRBD2 on 5 matching bases. The V gene lost 0 bases and the J gene lost 4 bases, with 7 bases spanning the gap. From germline, CDR1 is MGHRA and CDR2 YSYEKL. This CDR3 is 14 amino acids long. Here the CDR3 DNA reads TGCGCCAGCAGCCAAGATTCGGGGTACAATGAGCAGTTCTTC. Its protein product is CASSQDSGYNEQFF.

V usage is TRBV14 and J usage is TRBJ2-3; D is possibly TRBD2 (5 bases). CDR3 size: 15 residues. Trimming shortened V by 1 base and J by 2 bases, and 10 bases separated the two germline ends. Germline-derived CDR1 and CDR2 are SGHDN and FVKESK. The CDR3 loop is CASSQASGDTDTQYF. The DNA for the CDR3 is TGTGCCAGCAGCCAAGCGTCCGGGGACACAGATACGCAGTATTTT.

The chain combines TRBV11-2 with TRBJ1-6, with D perhaps matching TRBD1 (5 bases). Trimming took off 7 bases at V and 0 bases at J, with 13 bases between the two ends. This CDR3 spans 16 amino acids. The germline V gene has CDR1 SGHAT and CDR2 FQNNGV. CDR3 nucleotide sequence: TGTGCCAGCATCCAAGGGGAGGACTCCTATAATTCACCCCTCCACTTT. It codes for CASIQGEDSYNSPLHF.

This chain connects TRBV5-1 to TRBJ2-3, with D possibly being TRBD2 (6 bases). Germline V gene sequence: CDR1 SGHRS, CDR2 YFSETQ. This CDR3 region has 16 residues. V shed 4 bases and J shed 2 bases, with 17 bases lying between them. DNA of the CDR3: TGCGCCAGCAGCATCCTTACCGGGACTCACACAGATACGCAGTATTTT. Translating gives CASSILTGTHTDTQYF.

This chain uses TRBV28 with TRBJ1-3; 7 bases line up with TRBD1. The CDR3 length is 16 residues. The V gene end was trimmed by 8 bases and the J gene end by 0 bases; junction bases not matched to a gene: 10. CDR1 is MDHEN, CDR2 SYDVKM, per germline. CDR3 sequence: CASSTGTVSSGNTIYF. CDR3 nucleotides: TGTGCCAGCTCAACCGGGACAGTCAGCTCTGGAAACACCATATATTTT.

The V call is TRBV2, the J call TRBJ1-6; 7 nucleotides line up with TRBD1. There are 19 residues in the CDR3. Germline-derived CDR1 and CDR2 are SNHLY and FYNNEI. V shed 6 bases, J shed 7 bases, and the junction held 21 bases outside the gene matches. In DNA form, the CDR3 reads TGTGCCAGCAGCGGAGACAGGGATCTGGCCCGCATCCAAAATTCACCCCTCCACTTT. Protein sequence: CASSGDRDLARIQNSPLHF.

V is TRBV25-1 and J is TRBJ1-5; 10 positions match TRBD1. Germline assignment: CDR1 MGHDK and CDR2 SYGVNS. Unmatched junction bases numbered 4, after V lost 4 bases and J lost 4 bases. This CDR3 is built from 15 residues. In DNA, the CDR3 is TGTGCCAGCAGTGGCGGGACAGGGGAAAATCAGCCCCAGCATTTT. Translation gives CASSGGTGENQPQHF. The full variable domain, its missing parts supplied by reference TRBV25-1 and TRBJ1-5, is EADIYQTPRYLVIGTGKKITLECSQTMGHDKMYWYQQDPGMELHLIHYSYGVNSTEKGDLSSESTVSRIRTEHFPLTLESARPSHTSQYLCASSGGTGENQPQHFGDGTRLSIL.

This sequence joins TRBV5-1 and TRBJ2-5, with 7 bases identical to TRBD1. The V gene's germline CDR1 is SGHRS and CDR2 YFSETQ. J lost 3 bases, V lost 6 bases, and 8 bases had no gene match. The CDR3 is 14 amino acids. Here the CDR3 reads CASTQRGPKETQYF. For the CDR3, the DNA is TGCGCCAGCACCCAAAGGGGGCCAAAAGAGACCCAGTACTTC.

There are a few counts of this clone. V and J are TRBV5-1 and TRBJ2-7; TRBD1 aligns across 9 bases. The germline V gene encodes CDR1 SGHRS and CDR2 YFSETQ. This CDR3 has 14 residues. With V trimmed by 2 bases and J by 3 bases, 3 bases remained unmatched. CDR3 loop: CASSLQGAGYEQYF. The CDR3 DNA follows: TGCGCCAGCAGCTTACAGGGGGCGGGCTACGAGCAGTACTTC.

V gene TRBV6-5 combines with J gene TRBJ1-2; D is possibly TRBD1 (6 bases). V was trimmed by 4 bases and J by 2 bases, leaving 11 bases between them. Germline CDR1 reads MNHEY; CDR2 reads SVGAGI. This CDR3 comprises 14 residues. CDR3 amino acids: CASSSSDRNYGYTF. Here the CDR3 DNA reads TGTGCCAGCAGTTCGTCCGACAGGAACTATGGCTACACCTTC.

The gene calls are TRBV2 and TRBJ1-1; D remains ambiguous. V lost 1 base, J lost 1 base, and 4 bases lay in between. Germline assignment: CDR1 SNHLY and CDR2 FYNNEI. This CDR3 region has 13 residues. The CDR3 sequence: CASSEEQNTEAFF. CDR3 sequence (DNA): TGTGCCAGCAGTGAAGAACAGAACACTGAAGCTTTCTTT.

This clone turned up a few times. The CDR3 loop is CASRVQGLNQPQHF. Here the CDR3 DNA reads TGTGCCAGCAGGGTACAGGGTTTGAATCAGCCCCAGCATTTT. V and J are TRBV28 and TRBJ1-5, with D tentatively TRBD1 (6 bases). The CDR3 contains 14 residues. V was clipped by 6 bases and J by 4 bases, with 13 bases between them. The germline V gene has CDR1 MDHEN and CDR2 SYDVKM.